These 30 T cell receptor beta chains share one sample of origin, sequenced in a study of identical twins. In TCRdb, the 5' RACE reads were re-called with MiXCR into one record per CDR3 protein. This table has some 590,000 distinct CDR3 sequences, just under 10% appearing once. The same sample was also studied in work on yellow fever vaccine responses in identical twins.

Sequenced material: PBMCs. The receptors were gathered from a woman younger than 35 in good health.

This clonotype showed up many times. This chain joins TRBV5-6 and TRBJ2-1; 10 positions match TRBD1. The V and J ends lost 5 bases and 8 bases, in that order; junction bases with no gene match: 7. This CDR3 has 14 residues. Germline V CDR1 and CDR2: SGHDT, YYEEEE. The CDR3: CASSGTGAIHEQFF. CDR3 DNA: TGTGCCAGCAGTGGGACAGGGGCAATCCATGAGCAGTTCTTC.

This clonotype was counted ten times or more. The chain carries TRBV6-5 and TRBJ2-3; no clear D gene. CDR1 and CDR2 from the germline V gene are MNHEY and SVGAGI. The CDR3 sequence is 13 residues long. The germline V and J ends were trimmed by 1 base and 1 base, with 3 bases remaining between them. The CDR3, as DNA: TGTGCCAGCAGTTACTACGGCACAGATACGCAGTATTTT. Translation: CASSYYGTDTQYF.

The rearrangement joins TRBV29-1 to TRBJ2-3, with 10 bases aligning to TRBD2. V was clipped by 6 bases and J by 8 bases; unmatched bases: 14. The CDR3 consists of 15 residues. Germline V lookup: CDR1 SQVTM, CDR2 ANQGSEA. In DNA form, the CDR3 reads TGCAGCGTAGCGGGAGGGTCGTCTCGGGACCGTACGCAGTATTTT. Translating it yields CSVAGGSSRDRTQYF.

There are many counts of this clonotype. V is TRBV12-3 or TRBV12-4 and J is TRBJ2-3; TRBD1 aligns across 9 bases. This CDR3 spans 15 amino acids. J gave up 1 base and V 6 bases, and 5 bases lay outside the gene matches. The DNA for the CDR3 is TGTGCCAGCAGCAAAGACAGGGGGGGCACAGATACGCAGTATTTT. Protein sequence: CASSKDRGGTDTQYF.

Comments on this clonotype: This may be a read error, as it is one base from a much larger clone. The chain uses TRBV12-3 or TRBV12-4 and TRBJ2-3; TRBD2 agrees at 7 bases. The length of the CDR3 is 15 residues. CDR3 nucleotides: TGTGCCAGCACTCTCCTAGCGGCTAGCACAGATACGCTGTATTTT. Residues: CASTLLAASTDTLYF.

This clonotype appeared many times. J is TRBJ2-1 and V is TRBV10-3; the match to TRBD2 covers 13 bases. The CDR3 spans 18 residues. Per the germline V gene, CDR1 is ENHRY and CDR2 is SYGVKD. Trimming took 4 bases from V and 7 from J; bases not matched to a gene: 13. Here the CDR3 reads CAISAGTSGNLWVNEQFF. The DNA of the CDR3 is TGTGCCATCAGTGCGGGGACTAGCGGGAACCTATGGGTTAATGAGCAGTTCTTC.

This rearrangement joins TRBV20-1 to TRBJ2-7, with 7 bases that match TRBD1. The CDR3 is 13 residues long. Germline V lookup: CDR1 DFQATT, CDR2 SNEGSKA (reference sequence). Trimming took 2 bases from V and 3 from J; bases not matched to a gene: 4. The CDR3 is CSARPGQVYEQYF. In DNA, the CDR3 is TGCAGTGCTAGACCCGGACAGGTCTACGAGCAGTACTTC.

J is TRBJ2-3 and V is TRBV20-1; D gene uncertain. The CDR3 sequence is 12 residues long. Germline assignment: CDR1 DFQATT and CDR2 SNEGSKA (reference sequence). Trimming cost V 6 bases and J 0 bases, with 7 bases left between them. The CDR3 bases are TGCAGTGCCGCCGCCAGCACAGATACGCAGTATTTT. Translation: CSAAASTDTQYF.

This clonotype was detected many times. The gene calls are TRBV20-1 and TRBJ1-1; D might be TRBD1 (5 bases). V shed 5 bases and J shed 1 base, with 17 bases lying between them. The CDR3 loop spans 15 amino acids. Germline values: CDR1 DFQATT, CDR2 SNEGSKA (reference sequence). CDR3 region: CSARSYGGGNTEAFF. DNA for the CDR3: TGCAGTGCTCGGTCATATGGGGGGGGGAACACTGAAGCTTTCTTT.

The sample holds many counts of this clonotype. This chain uses TRBV7-2 with TRBJ2-5, with D perhaps TRBD1 (6 bases). Trimming removed 5 bases at V and 2 bases at J, with 15 bases between. The CDR3 loop spans 15 amino acids. Germline values: CDR1 SGHTA, CDR2 FQGNSA. The CDR3 reads CASSPPDSDQETQYF. The CDR3 DNA is TGTGCCAGCAGCCCCCCGGACAGCGATCAAGAGACCCAGTACTTC. Supplemented by reference TRBV7-2 and TRBJ2-5, the full variable domain reads GAGVSQSPSNKVTEKGKDVELRCDPISGHTALYWYRQSLGQGLEFLIYFQGNSAPDKSGLPSDRFSAERTGGSVSTLTIQRTQQEDSAVYLCASSPPDSDQETQYFGPGTRLLVL.

This clonotype was counted at least ten times. The chain has TRBV9 and TRBJ2-2; D may correspond to TRBD1 or TRBD2 (5 bases each). V dropped 4 bases and J dropped 6 bases, with 13 bases sitting between them. The germline gives CDR1 SGDLS, CDR2 YYNGEE. CDR3 length equals 14 residues. The CDR3 region has the DNA TGTGCCAGCAGCTCCCCTAGCAGGGCCGGGGAGCTGTTTTTT. Its protein product is CASSSPSRAGELFF. Combining the CDR3 with reference TRBV9 and TRBJ2-2 gives the whole variable domain DSGVTQTPKHLITATGQRVTLRCSPRSGDLSVYWYQQSLDQGLQFLIQYYNGEERAKGNILERFSAQQFPDLHSELNLSSLELGDSALYFCASSSPSRAGELFFGEGSRLTVL.

The rearrangement joins TRBV7-9 to TRBJ2-7; D is ambiguous. The length of the CDR3 is 12 residues. V was pared by 3 bases and J by 6 bases, with 9 bases between. CDR1 is SEHNR, CDR2 FQNEAQ, per germline (reference sequence). This CDR3 is CASSFGRLEQYF. CDR3 DNA sequence: TGTGCCAGCAGCTTCGGTCGGCTCGAGCAGTACTTC.

The chain joins TRBV30 to TRBJ2-1; D is perhaps TRBD2 (5 bases). From germline, CDR1 is GTSNPN and CDR2 SVGIG (reference sequence). The CDR3 totals 11 residues. V was clipped by 3 bases and J by 7 bases, with 7 bases between them. The CDR3 spells CAWRRGNEQFF. Written as DNA, the CDR3 is TGTGCCTGGAGGAGAGGGAATGAGCAGTTCTTC.

This clonotype was counted only a few times. This chain uses TRBV15 with TRBJ1-3; 10 bases agree with TRBD1. V was pared by 6 bases and J by 8 bases, with 4 bases of the junction left unmatched. Germline CDR1 is LNHNV and CDR2 is YYDKDF (reference sequence). This CDR3 spans 13 amino acids. CDR3: CATRDRGLDTIYF. The DNA of the CDR3 is TGTGCCACCAGAGACAGGGGGCTGGACACCATATATTTT.

This clonotype was detected only a few times. The gene calls are TRBV7-9 and TRBJ2-1; perhaps TRBD2 as D (5 bases). Germline V lookup: CDR1 SEHNR, CDR2 FQNEAQ (reference sequence). This CDR3 region has 17 residues. V gave up 5 bases and J gave up 2 bases, with 19 bases separating them. As DNA, the CDR3 is TGTGCCAGCAGCCCGAGACGGACGGGGAGAGCCTACAATGAGCAGTTCTTC. It is translated as CASSPRRTGRAYNEQFF.

The chain has TRBV9 and TRBJ2-1; 8 bases fit TRBD2. The CDR3 consists of 14 residues. The germline CDR1 and CDR2 sequences are SGDLS and YYNGEE. Unmatched junction bases numbered 4, after V lost 0 bases and J lost 8 bases. CDR3 sequence: CASSVAERGYEQFF. CDR3 DNA sequence: TGTGCCAGCAGCGTAGCGGAGCGGGGGTATGAGCAGTTCTTC. Full variable domain (outside the CDR3, taken from reference TRBV9 and TRBJ2-1): DSGVTQTPKHLITATGQRVTLRCSPRSGDLSVYWYQQSLDQGLQFLIQYYNGEERAKGNILERFSAQQFPDLHSELNLSSLELGDSALYFCASSVAERGYEQFFGPGTRLTVL.

J is TRBJ2-4 and V is TRBV5-4; tentatively, D is TRBD2 (6 bases). The germline CDR1 and CDR2 sequences are SGHNT and YYREEE (reference sequence). V was trimmed by 0 bases and J by 0 bases, leaving 13 bases between them. The CDR3 spans 17 residues. CDR3 amino acids: CASSLEPRGTAKNIQYF. The CDR3 coding sequence is TGTGCCAGCAGCTTGGAACCTCGGGGGACAGCCAAAAACATTCAGTACTTC.

There are a few counts of this clonotype. The chain recombines TRBV2 with TRBJ2-7, with D tentatively TRBD1 or TRBD2 (5 bases each). Germline loops: CDR1 SNHLY, CDR2 FYNNEI. The CDR3 is 14 amino acids. Trimming removed 3 bases at V and 0 bases at J, with 9 bases between. Written as DNA, the CDR3 is TGTGCCAGCAGTGACGGGACGGACTCCTACGAGCAGTACTTC. This encodes CASSDGTDSYEQYF.

This clonotype was seen ten or more times. This rearrangement joins TRBV7-2 to TRBJ2-7; possible D gene TRBD1, 6 bases. The germline V gene encodes CDR1 SGHTA and CDR2 FQGNSA. The CDR3 is 15 residues long. Trimming stripped 5 bases from V and 2 bases from J, with 16 bases between. This CDR3 is CASSLGQGWTYEQYF. CDR3 nucleotide sequence: TGTGCCAGCAGCCTGGGCCAGGGGTGGACCTACGAGCAGTACTTC.

The J gene is TRBJ2-3, the V gene TRBV5-1, with D possibly called TRBD1 or TRBD2 (5 bases each). Germline loops: CDR1 SGHRS, CDR2 YFSETQ. The CDR3 has 14 amino acids. Trimming took off 4 bases at V and 0 bases at J, with 9 bases between the two ends. This CDR3 is CASSIGTSTDTQYF. CDR3 bases: TGCGCCAGCAGCATCGGGACCAGCACAGATACGCAGTATTTT.

The chain is built from TRBV28 and TRBJ2-5; TRBD1 agrees at 8 bases. In germline, CDR1 is MDHEN, CDR2 SYDVKM. CDR3 length: 16 amino acids. Trimming cost V 5 bases and J 5 bases; bases outside gene matches: 13. In DNA, the CDR3 is TGTGCCAGCAGTCCACGCCCCGGACAGGGACCGGAGACCCAGTACTTC. Protein: CASSPRPGQGPETQYF.

Ten or more counts support this clonotype. The chain joins TRBV20-1 to TRBJ1-4; D is undetermined. V lost 5 bases and J 2 bases, leaving 15 bases between the germline ends. CDR3 length equals 15 residues. The germline CDR1 and CDR2 sequences are DFQATT and SNEGSKA (reference sequence). CDR3 in amino acids: CSAGPAGVTNEKLFF. In DNA, the CDR3 is TGCAGTGCTGGCCCCGCCGGGGTTACTAATGAAAAACTGTTTTTT.

This clonotype occurred many times. The V and J genes are TRBV20-1 and TRBJ1-3, with unresolved D. Trimming stripped 1 base from V and 11 bases from J, with 15 bases between. Germline values: CDR1 DFQATT, CDR2 SNEGSKA (reference sequence). The CDR3 loop spans 13 amino acids. The CDR3 loop is CSARAGLPEAIYF. The CDR3 nucleotides read TGCAGTGCTAGAGCAGGACTCCCGGAGGCCATATATTTT.

This clonotype has a handful of counts. The J gene is TRBJ2-1, the V gene TRBV6-5, with 11 bases lining up with TRBD2. There are 19 residues in the CDR3. Germline values: CDR1 MNHEY, CDR2 SVGAGI. J lost 9 bases, V lost 2 bases, and 18 bases had no gene match. The DNA for the CDR3 is TGTGCCAGCAGTTACGAAATATTAACTAGCGGGAGTCGGCGAGCTGAGCAGTTCTTC. Translating gives CASSYEILTSGSRRAEQFF.

This clonotype was found a few times. The chain uses TRBV6-1 and TRBJ1-5; maybe TRBD1 (5 bases). This CDR3 has 14 amino acids. The V end lost 3 bases, the J end lost 5 bases, and 11 bases lay between the germline ends. The germline V gene has CDR1 MNHNS and CDR2 SASEGT. CDR3 in amino acids: CASSDGGMDQPQHF. The CDR3 DNA is TGTGCCAGCAGTGATGGGGGAATGGATCAGCCCCAGCATTTT.

The chain has TRBV29-1 and TRBJ2-4; D may be TRBD1 (5 bases). The CDR3 contains 12 residues. In germline, CDR1 is SQVTM, CDR2 ANQGSEA. Between the trimmed V and J ends, which lost 6 bases and 6 bases, there was a span of 12 bases. This chain's CDR3 is CSVTFDRNIQYF. The CDR3 bases are TGCAGCGTGACCTTCGACAGAAACATTCAGTACTTC.

This clonotype was counted between two and nine times. This rearrangement joins TRBV29-1 to TRBJ2-7, with 11 positions matching TRBD2. With 5 bases clipped from V and 0 bases from J, the junction kept 3 bases outside the gene matches. The CDR3 spans 14 residues. Germline V gene lookup returns CDR1 SQVTM and CDR2 ANQGSEA. The CDR3 region has the DNA TGCAGCGTTCAACTAGCGGGGGTCTCCTACGAGCAGTACTTC. It yields the protein CSVQLAGVSYEQYF.

This clonotype was counted only a few times. J is TRBJ2-3 and V is TRBV29-1, with TRBD1 matching 8 bases. Germline V gene lookup returns CDR1 SQVTM and CDR2 ANQGSEA. The CDR3 totals 14 residues. The V gene end was trimmed by 2 bases and the J gene end by 2 bases; junction bases not matched to a gene: 3. In DNA, the CDR3 is TGCAGCGTTGAATTGGACAGGGCCACAGATACGCAGTATTTT. This codes for CSVELDRATDTQYF.

This clonotype was seen at least ten times. This chain links TRBV18 with TRBJ1-2, with D uncertain. The CDR3 is made up of 15 amino acids. Germline V CDR1 and CDR2: KGHSH, LQKENI. V lost 0 bases and J 4 bases, leaving 12 bases between the germline ends. In DNA, the CDR3 is TGTGCCAGCTCACCACCATCTCCCGGGAGCTATGGCTACACCTTC. It yields the protein CASSPPSPGSYGYTF.

V usage is TRBV28 and J usage is TRBJ1-2, with 8 bases identical to TRBD1. The CDR3 covers 13 residues. V lost 3 bases to trimming and J lost 7 bases; unmatched junction nucleotides: 4. Germline lookup yields CDR1 MDHEN and CDR2 SYDVKM. The DNA of the CDR3 is TGTGCCAGCAGTTTCCGGACAGGGTTTGGCTACACCTTC. It is translated as CASSFRTGFGYTF.